The 25 T cell receptor beta chains given below trace back to one sample, sequenced in a study of post-analysis software for immune sequencing data. Their target antigens are unknown. TCR beta cDNA libraries included unique molecular identifiers. Using its own MiXCR run on the PCR reads, TCRdb lists one record per CDR3 protein. This repertoire shows 700,000 to 800,000 distinct CDR3 sequences, 30% found once; its top ten account for around 0.56%. Study-wide findings and caveats: There were five TRBV segments more frequent in patients than controls, and TRBV5-6, TRBV5-1 and TRBV20-1 were among them.

Sequences were obtained from blood. These receptors were collected from a girl aged 5-17 years with multiple sclerosis.

This clonotype was observed at least ten times. This chain joins TRBV5-1 and TRBJ1-5; possibly TRBD1 for D (5 bases). This CDR3 region has 15 residues. V shed 0 bases and J shed 0 bases, with 7 bases lying between them. Germline V gene data show CDR1 as SGHRS and CDR2 as YFSETQ. For the CDR3, the DNA is TGCGCCAGCAGCTTGGCGGGGGATAGCAATCAGCCCCAGCATTTT. This gives the protein CASSLAGDSNQPQHF.

The chain employs TRBV7-9 and TRBJ2-5; 7 bases map to TRBD1. The CDR3 covers 14 residues. Germline lookup yields CDR1 SEHNR and CDR2 FQNEAQ (reference sequence). V lost 4 bases to trimming and J lost 5 bases; unmatched junction nucleotides: 7. The CDR3 loop is CASSSLGQTETQYF. DNA for the CDR3: TGTGCCAGCAGCTCGTTGGGACAGACGGAGACCCAGTACTTC.

This clonotype appeared a few times. V usage is TRBV6-5 and J usage is TRBJ2-7; TRBD1 aligns across 9 bases. Germline trimming cut 7 bases from V and 3 bases from J; bases unmatched to any gene: 13. CDR3 length equals 16 residues. Germline CDR1 MNHEY, CDR2 SVGAGI. CDR3 nucleotide sequence: TGTGCCAGCACCACCGATACCGGGACAGGGATCTACGAGCAGTACTTC. As protein: CASTTDTGTGIYEQYF.

The V gene is TRBV12-3 or TRBV12-4, the J gene TRBJ2-4; 7 bases line up with TRBD2. V lost 1 base and J lost 0; bases outside the gene matches: 6. CDR3 length: 17 amino acids. DNA of the CDR3: TGTGCCAGCAGTTTAGGAAGCGGGGTCCGAGCCAAAAACATTCAGTACTTC. This translates into CASSLGSGVRAKNIQYF.

CDR3 sequence reads: CASSLPRAGQGALGETQYF. CDR3 nucleotide sequence: TGTGCCAGCAGTTTACCCCGAGCGGGACAGGGGGCTTTGGGGGAGACCCAGTACTTC. The chain links TRBV28 to TRBJ2-5, with TRBD1 matching 12 bases. The CDR3 is 19 residues long. CDR1 MDHEN and CDR2 SYDVKM come from the germline V gene. V shed 2 bases, J shed 5 bases, and the junction held 15 bases outside the gene matches.

This clonotype was seen ten or more times. The chain couples TRBV7-9 to TRBJ2-3; 9 bases are a match to TRBD2. Germline V gives CDR1 SEHNR, CDR2 FQNEAQ (reference sequence). The CDR3 is made up of 16 amino acids. The junction had 8 bases not matched to a gene; V was cut back by 5 bases and J by 2 bases. DNA of the CDR3: TGTGCCAGCAGCCTAAGAGCGGGAGGACCCACAGATACGCAGTATTTT. Translated: CASSLRAGGPTDTQYF.

This chain joins TRBV27 and TRBJ2-5, with TRBD2 identical over 9 bases. V lost 6 bases and J lost 7; bases outside the gene matches: 6. Germline V gene sequence: CDR1 MNHEY, CDR2 SMNVEV (reference sequence). The length of the CDR3 is 13 residues. This chain's CDR3 is CASSLAGESTQYF. In DNA, the CDR3 is TGTGCCAGCAGCTTAGCGGGAGAATCGACCCAGTACTTC.

There are a few counts of this clonotype. V and J are TRBV7-8 and TRBJ2-4; 7 nucleotides align to TRBD2. The J call may be wrong; the DNA end is better matched by TRBJ2-7. CDR3 size: 17 residues. Germline loops: CDR1 SGHVS, CDR2 FQNEAQ. CDR3 bases: TGTGCCAGCAGCCCGAGACTAGCCGTTTCAAACTCCTACGAGCAGTACTTC. It specifies CASSPRLAVSNSYEQYF.

This clonotype was detected a few times. The chain couples TRBV6-5 to TRBJ2-4; 10 bases are shared with TRBD1. The CDR3 extends over 15 amino acids. V trimming: 0 bases; J trimming: 9 bases; junction bases outside the gene matches: 5. CDR1 is MNHEY, CDR2 SVGAGI, per germline. CDR3 coding DNA: TGTGCCAGCAGTTACTCGACAGGGGGCGTAGGCATTCAGTACTTC. Its translation: CASSYSTGGVGIQYF.

This sequence joins TRBV29-1 and TRBJ2-2; TRBD2 matches 8 bases. The germline V gene encodes CDR1 SQVTM and CDR2 ANQGSEA. The CDR3 contains 13 residues. J lost 0 bases, V lost 7 bases, and 1 base had no gene match. CDR3 nucleotides: TGCAGCGCAGCGGGGGCGAACACCGGGGAGCTGTTTTTT. Translating gives CSAAGANTGELFF.

Notes on this clonotype: A much larger clonotype is one base distant, so this may be a read error. Written as DNA, the CDR3 is TGTGCCAGCGCCGGAGGGAATCAAGAGACCCAGTACTTC. The encoded protein is CASAGGNQETQYF. The chain employs TRBV6-5 and TRBJ2-5; the D gene is possibly TRBD2 (6 bases). Trimming removed 8 bases at V and 2 bases at J, with 12 bases between. Per the germline V gene, CDR1 is MNHEY and CDR2 is SVGAGI. The CDR3 has 13 amino acids.

V and J are TRBV20-1 and TRBJ2-7; TRBD1 aligns across 7 bases. V dropped 6 bases and J dropped 4; count of bases not matched to a gene: 6. The germline V gene has CDR1 DFQATT and CDR2 SNEGSKA (reference sequence). CDR3 length: 12 amino acids. The CDR3 is CSAATGEYEQYF. The CDR3 DNA reads as TGCAGTGCGGCCACAGGGGAATACGAGCAGTACTTC.

The rearrangement uses TRBV20-1 and TRBJ2-3; D remains unclear. This CDR3 is built from 13 residues. Germline-derived CDR1 and CDR2 are DFQATT and SNEGSKA (reference sequence). Trimming removed 5 bases at V and 1 base at J, with 10 bases between. CDR3: CSARRDGTDTQYF. CDR3 coding DNA: TGCAGTGCTCGGAGAGATGGCACAGATACGCAGTATTTT.

The chain combines TRBV29-1 with TRBJ1-2, with D perhaps TRBD1 (5 bases). Deletions cut 4 bases from V and 7 bases from J, with 16 bases between. The CDR3 loop spans 13 amino acids. Germline CDR1 and CDR2: SQVTM and ANQGSEA. This chain's CDR3 is CSVVRQGGPGYTF. The CDR3 bases are TGCAGCGTTGTTCGGCAGGGAGGTCCTGGCTACACCTTC.

This rearrangement joins TRBV6-5 to TRBJ1-3; D may be TRBD1 (6 bases). The germline V gene has CDR1 MNHEY and CDR2 SVGAGI. This CDR3 has 15 amino acids. Trimming pared 4 bases from V and 4 bases from J, leaving 14 bases between. CDR3 residues: CASSSRTVTGNTIYF. As DNA, the CDR3 is TGTGCCAGCAGTTCGAGGACAGTTACGGGAAACACCATATATTTT.

Only a few counts were recorded for this clonotype. This sequence joins TRBV29-1 and TRBJ2-4; no firm D call. This CDR3 region has 12 residues. Germline CDR1 reads SQVTM; CDR2 reads ANQGSEA. V lost 7 bases, J lost 5 bases, and 12 bases lay in between. The CDR3 spells CSAGLPENIQYF. The DNA of the CDR3 is TGCAGCGCTGGCCTTCCCGAAAACATTCAGTACTTC.

This clonotype was detected only a few times. The chain is built from TRBV10-3 and TRBJ1-1, with TRBD1 identical over 7 bases. Germline CDR1 ENHRY, CDR2 SYGVKD. This CDR3 contains 13 residues. J gave up 3 bases and V 7 bases, and 5 bases lay outside the gene matches. CDR3 in DNA: TGTGCCATCACCGCGACAGGGTACACTGAAGCTTTCTTT. It is translated as CAITATGYTEAFF.

The CDR3 DNA follows: TGTGCCAGCGGATCGGCGGGGAATAACTATGGCTACACCTTC. This codes for CASGSAGNNYGYTF. V and J are TRBV7-9 and TRBJ1-2; D is unresolved. Germline V gives CDR1 SEHNR, CDR2 FQNEAQ (reference sequence). This CDR3 spans 14 amino acids. V was cut by 8 bases and J by 1 base, with 14 bases left in between. Complete variable domain (other parts from reference TRBV7-9 and TRBJ1-2): DTGVSQNPRHKITKRGQNVTFRCDPISEHNRLYWYRQTLGQGPEFLTYFQNEAQLEKSRLLSDRFSAERPKGSFSTLEIQRTEQGDSAMYLCASGSAGNNYGYTFGSGTRLTVV.

Turning to this clonotype: This could be a read error, since a much larger clone is one nucleotide away. The CDR3 spells CSARGIRDSAHSTYF. As DNA, the CDR3 is TGCAGTGCTAGAGGGATCCGGGACAGCGCCCACTCCACGTACTTC. The J gene is TRBJ2-7, the V gene TRBV20-1; 7 nucleotides line up with TRBD1. The CDR3 extends over 15 amino acids. The V gene end was trimmed by 1 base and the J gene end by 12 bases; junction bases not matched to a gene: 18. In germline, CDR1 is DFQATT, CDR2 SNEGSKA (reference sequence).

In this sample, this clonotype turned up a few times. This chain uses TRBV9 with TRBJ2-7, with D unresolved. Trimming took off 0 bases at V and 3 bases at J, with 16 bases between the two ends. The CDR3 is made up of 16 amino acids. CDR1 SGDLS and CDR2 YYNGEE come from the germline V gene. In nucleotides, the CDR3 is TGTGCCAGCAGCGTAGGAGTTGGGGTGGTAGGCTACGAGCAGTACTTC. This codes for CASSVGVGVVGYEQYF.

V gene TRBV19 combines with J gene TRBJ2-4, with 10 bases aligning to TRBD2. The DNA end favors TRBJ2-7, so the J call may be wrong. CDR1 and CDR2 from the germline V gene are LNHDA and SQIVND (reference sequence). CDR3 length equals 15 residues. CDR3 protein: CASSISLAGAYEQYF. Here the CDR3 DNA reads TGTGCCAGTAGTATAAGCCTAGCGGGAGCCTACGAGCAGTACTTC.

This clonotype was observed a handful of times. The gene calls are TRBV15 and TRBJ2-1; 7 positions agree with TRBD1. J gave up 5 bases and V 1 base, and 5 bases lay outside the gene matches. Germline assignment: CDR1 LNHNV and CDR2 YYDKDF (reference sequence). CDR3 length: 15 residues. Here the CDR3 DNA reads TGTGCCACCAGCAGAGGACAGGGACGGGACAATGAGCAGTTCTTC. Translating it yields CATSRGQGRDNEQFF.

This clonotype has a count of ten or more. The chain joins TRBV9 to TRBJ2-5, with 9 bases lining up with TRBD1. V shed 0 bases, J shed 5 bases, and the junction held 8 bases outside the gene matches. The CDR3 is made up of 16 amino acids. In germline, CDR1 is SGDLS, CDR2 YYNGEE. CDR3 nucleotide sequence: TGTGCCAGCAGCGTAGGACTGGGGACAGGGATGGAGACCCAGTACTTC. Translating it yields CASSVGLGTGMETQYF.

This clonotype occurred a few times. V gene TRBV12-3 or TRBV12-4 combines with J gene TRBJ2-5; D remains unclear. V was trimmed by 3 bases and J by 2 bases, leaving 7 bases between them. The CDR3 has 13 residues. CDR3 DNA: TGTGCCAGCAGTTTCAAGGCTCAAGAGACCCAGTACTTC. Translated, it gives CASSFKAQETQYF.

The CDR3 protein is CATRYMAGGVYNEQFF. The CDR3 bases are TGTGCCACCAGGTATATGGCGGGAGGAGTATACAATGAGCAGTTCTTC. The gene calls are TRBV24-1 and TRBJ2-1; TRBD2 agrees at 8 bases. The CDR3 is 16 amino acids. Germline V gene sequence: CDR1 KGHDR, CDR2 SFDVKD. Trimming removed 7 bases from V and 4 bases from J; junction bases left unmatched: 11.